This T cell receptor beta chain was retrieved from a study of T cells in Graves' hyperthyroidism and ophthalmopathy. For the study at large: At initial diagnosis, before any treatment had begun, peripheral blood was obtained.

The CDR3 is 15 residues long. Germline-derived CDR1 and CDR2 are DFQATT and SNEGSKA (reference sequence). Trimming left V 6 bases short and J 0 bases short, with 17 bases between. Patients aged 18 to 65 had newly diagnosed hyperthyroidism that had lasted under 2 months. From RNA transcripts, TCR beta CDR3 regions were amplified. HTBI primers were employed in a first-round RT-PCR of the TCR CDR3. MiXCR, applied by TCRdb to the multiplex PCR reads, yields one record per CDR3 protein. The data show hundreds of thousands of distinct CDR3 sequences, under 20% seen once. This receptor was identified in a young woman with Graves' hyperthyroidism. Sequenced sample: blood. The chain uses TRBV20-1 and TRBJ1-1, with a possible D match to TRBD1 (6 bases). CDR3 DNA sequence: TGCAGTGCGGAAACAGGGACGGGTATGAACACTGAAGCTTTCTTT. This codes for CSAETGTGMNTEAFF.